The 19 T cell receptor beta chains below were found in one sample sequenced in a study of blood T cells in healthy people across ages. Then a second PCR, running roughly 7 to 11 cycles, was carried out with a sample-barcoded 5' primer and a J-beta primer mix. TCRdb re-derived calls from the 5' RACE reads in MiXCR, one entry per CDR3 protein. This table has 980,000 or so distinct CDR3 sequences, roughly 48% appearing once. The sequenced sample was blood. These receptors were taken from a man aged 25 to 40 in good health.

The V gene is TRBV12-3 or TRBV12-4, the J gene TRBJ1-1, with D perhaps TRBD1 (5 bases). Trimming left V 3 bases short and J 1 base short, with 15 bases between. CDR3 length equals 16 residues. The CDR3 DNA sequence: TGTGCCAGCAGTTTTATACCGTCAGGGCGGAACACTGAAGCTTTCTTT. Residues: CASSFIPSGRNTEAFF.

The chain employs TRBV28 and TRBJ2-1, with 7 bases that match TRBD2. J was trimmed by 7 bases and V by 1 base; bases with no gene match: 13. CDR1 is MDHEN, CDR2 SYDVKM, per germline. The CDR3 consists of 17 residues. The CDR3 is CASSLLGLADRTNEQFF. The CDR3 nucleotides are TGTGCCAGCAGTTTATTGGGGCTAGCGGATCGAACTAATGAGCAGTTCTTC.

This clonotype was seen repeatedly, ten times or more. CDR3 DNA sequence: TGTGCCAGCAGTTCCACAGGGGATACAGGCTATGGCTACACCTTC. Protein sequence: CASSSTGDTGYGYTF. The J gene is TRBJ1-2, the V gene TRBV28, with 7 bases matching TRBD1. Germline assignment: CDR1 MDHEN and CDR2 SYDVKM. This CDR3 is built from 15 residues. With V trimmed by 4 bases and J by 4 bases, 9 bases remained unmatched.

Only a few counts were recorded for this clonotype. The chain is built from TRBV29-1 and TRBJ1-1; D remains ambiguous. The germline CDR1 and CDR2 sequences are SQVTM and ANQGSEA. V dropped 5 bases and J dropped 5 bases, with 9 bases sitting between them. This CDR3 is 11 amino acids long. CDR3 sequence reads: CSVSRETEAFF. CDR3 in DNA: TGCAGCGTTTCCCGCGAAACTGAAGCTTTCTTT.

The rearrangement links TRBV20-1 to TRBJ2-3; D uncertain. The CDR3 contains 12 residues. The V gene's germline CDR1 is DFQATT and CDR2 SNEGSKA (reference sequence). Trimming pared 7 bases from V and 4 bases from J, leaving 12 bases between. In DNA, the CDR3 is TGCAGTGGAACTGACCCGGCAGATACGCAGTATTTT. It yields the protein CSGTDPADTQYF.

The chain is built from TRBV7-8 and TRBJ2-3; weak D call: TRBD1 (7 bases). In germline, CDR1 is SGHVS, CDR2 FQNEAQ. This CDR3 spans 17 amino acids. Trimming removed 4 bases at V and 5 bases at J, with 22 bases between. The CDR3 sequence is CASSWAAAAGGGDTQYF. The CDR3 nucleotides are TGTGCCAGCAGCTGGGCAGCTGCGGCAGGGGGAGGAGATACGCAGTATTTT.

The chain's CDR3 is CASTRDRGSQEQYF. The CDR3 coding sequence is TGCGCCAGCACAAGGGACAGGGGATCTCAAGAGCAGTACTTC. This chain joins TRBV4-1 and TRBJ2-7, with 10 bases lining up with TRBD1. The trim removed 7 bases at V and 7 bases at J, leaving 10 bases unmatched. CDR1 and CDR2 from the germline V gene are MGHRA and YSYEKL. The CDR3 length is 14 residues.

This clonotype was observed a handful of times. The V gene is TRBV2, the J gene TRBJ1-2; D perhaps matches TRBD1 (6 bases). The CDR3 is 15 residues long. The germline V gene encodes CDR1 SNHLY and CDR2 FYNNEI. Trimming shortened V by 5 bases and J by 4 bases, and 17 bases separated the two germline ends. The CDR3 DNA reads TGTGCCAGCAGTAGAAGACAGGAGGCCTTCTATGGCTACACCTTC. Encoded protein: CASSRRQEAFYGYTF.

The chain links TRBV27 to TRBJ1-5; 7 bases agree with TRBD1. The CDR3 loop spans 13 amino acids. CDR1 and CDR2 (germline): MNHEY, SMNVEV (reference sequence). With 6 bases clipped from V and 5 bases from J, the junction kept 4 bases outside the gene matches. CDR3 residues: CASRPDRDQPQHF. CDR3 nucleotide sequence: TGTGCCAGCAGACCCGACAGGGATCAGCCCCAGCATTTT.

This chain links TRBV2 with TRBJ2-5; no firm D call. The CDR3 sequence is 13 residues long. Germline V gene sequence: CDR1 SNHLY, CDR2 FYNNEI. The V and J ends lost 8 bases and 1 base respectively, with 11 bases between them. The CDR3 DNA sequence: TGTGCCAGCGGCCCCCAGATCCAAGAGACCCAGTACTTC. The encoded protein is CASGPQIQETQYF.

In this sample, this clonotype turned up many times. The CDR3 DNA follows: TGTGCCAGCAGTAGCGGAGGCTCTGGGGCCAACGTCCTGACTTTC. Translating gives CASSSGGSGANVLTF. The chain employs TRBV28 and TRBJ2-6; tentatively, D is TRBD2 (5 bases). Germline V gene lookup returns CDR1 MDHEN and CDR2 SYDVKM. CDR3 size: 15 residues. Trimming pared 5 bases from V and 0 bases from J, leaving 8 bases between.

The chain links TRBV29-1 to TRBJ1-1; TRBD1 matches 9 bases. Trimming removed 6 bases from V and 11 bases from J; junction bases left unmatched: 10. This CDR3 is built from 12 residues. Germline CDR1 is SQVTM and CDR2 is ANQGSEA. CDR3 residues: CSVRDRDSGAFF. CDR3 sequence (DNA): TGCAGCGTCCGGGACAGGGATTCTGGGGCTTTCTTT.

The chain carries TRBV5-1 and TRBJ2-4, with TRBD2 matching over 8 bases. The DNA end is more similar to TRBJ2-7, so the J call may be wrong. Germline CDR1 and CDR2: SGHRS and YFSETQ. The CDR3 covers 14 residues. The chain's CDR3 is CASGPGGSSYEQYF. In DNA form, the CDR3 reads TGCGCCAGCGGACCGGGGGGGAGCTCCTACGAGCAGTACTTC.

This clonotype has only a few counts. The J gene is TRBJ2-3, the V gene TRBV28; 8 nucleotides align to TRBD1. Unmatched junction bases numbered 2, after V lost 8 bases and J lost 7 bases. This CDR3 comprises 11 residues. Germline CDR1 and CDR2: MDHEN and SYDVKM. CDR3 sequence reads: CASDRGNTQYF. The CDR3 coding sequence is TGTGCCAGCGACAGGGGAAATACGCAGTATTTT.

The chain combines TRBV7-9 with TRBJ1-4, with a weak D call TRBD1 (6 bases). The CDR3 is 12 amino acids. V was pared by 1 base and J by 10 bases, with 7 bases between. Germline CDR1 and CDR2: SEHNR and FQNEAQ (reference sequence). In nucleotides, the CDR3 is TGTGCCAGCAGCTTAGAGGGGGGAAAACTGTTTTTT. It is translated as CASSLEGGKLFF.

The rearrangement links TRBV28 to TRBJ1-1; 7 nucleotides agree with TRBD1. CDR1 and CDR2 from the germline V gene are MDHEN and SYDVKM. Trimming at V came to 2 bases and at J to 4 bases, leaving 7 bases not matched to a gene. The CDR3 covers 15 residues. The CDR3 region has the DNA TGTGCCAGCAGTTTAACAGGGGTTGGTGGCACTGAAGCTTTCTTT. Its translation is CASSLTGVGGTEAFF.

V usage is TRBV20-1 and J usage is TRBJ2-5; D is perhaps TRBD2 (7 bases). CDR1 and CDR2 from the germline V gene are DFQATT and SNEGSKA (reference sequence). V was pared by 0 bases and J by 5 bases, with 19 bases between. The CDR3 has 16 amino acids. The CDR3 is CSARDRGGRQMETQYF. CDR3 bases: TGCAGTGCTAGAGATCGCGGGGGCCGGCAAATGGAGACCCAGTACTTC.

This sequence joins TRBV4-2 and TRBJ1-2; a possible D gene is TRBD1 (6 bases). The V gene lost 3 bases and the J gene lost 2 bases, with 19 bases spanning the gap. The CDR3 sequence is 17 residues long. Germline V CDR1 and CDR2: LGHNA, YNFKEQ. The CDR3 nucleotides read TGTGCCAGCAGCCAGGAATTAACAGGGTTCCCCAACTATGGCTACACCTTC. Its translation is CASSQELTGFPNYGYTF.

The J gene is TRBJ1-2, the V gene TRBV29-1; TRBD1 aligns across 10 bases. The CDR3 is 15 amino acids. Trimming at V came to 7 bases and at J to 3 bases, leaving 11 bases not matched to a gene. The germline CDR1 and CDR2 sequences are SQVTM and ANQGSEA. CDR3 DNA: TGCAGCGCCGACCAGAGGGGGACAGGGGACTATGGCTACACCTTC. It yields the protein CSADQRGTGDYGYTF. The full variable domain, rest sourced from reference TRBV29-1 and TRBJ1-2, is SAVISQKPSRDICQRGTSLTIQCQVDSQVTMMFWYRQQPGQSLTLIATANQGSEATYESGFVIDKFPISRPNLTFSTLTVSNMSPEDSSIYLCSADQRGTGDYGYTFGSGTRLTVV.